This T cell receptor (beta chain) was identified in a study of shared clonotypes between healthy human individuals. Method: immunoSEQ multiplex PCR; TCRdb's copy keeps in-frame clones and lacks some. The sample yields some 2,100,000 clones, nearly 97% seen once. This clone was found once. V was pared by 8 bases and J by 3 bases, with 22 bases between. The CDR3 is 16 residues long. Germline loops: CDR1 LNHDA, CDR2 SQIVND (reference sequence). The chain uses TRBV19 and TRBJ1-1; TRBD1 might be the D (5 bases). This clonotype originated in a man aged 18 to 30 in good health. Sequenced input: naive CD4+ T cells sorted from blood. Subset in this sample: CD45RA+ positively selected. CDR3 region: CASGPDSGRWDTEAFF. As DNA, the CDR3 is TGTGCCAGTGGTCCTGACAGTGGGCGTTGGGACACTGAAGCTTTCTTT. Based on the CDR3 plus reference TRBV19 and TRBJ1-1, the full variable domain is DGGITQSPKYLFRKEGQNVTLSCEQNLNHDAMYWYRQDPGQGLRLIYYSQIVNDFQKGDIAEGYSVSREKKESFPLTVTSAQKNPTAFYLCASGPDSGRWDTEAFFGQGTRLTVV.